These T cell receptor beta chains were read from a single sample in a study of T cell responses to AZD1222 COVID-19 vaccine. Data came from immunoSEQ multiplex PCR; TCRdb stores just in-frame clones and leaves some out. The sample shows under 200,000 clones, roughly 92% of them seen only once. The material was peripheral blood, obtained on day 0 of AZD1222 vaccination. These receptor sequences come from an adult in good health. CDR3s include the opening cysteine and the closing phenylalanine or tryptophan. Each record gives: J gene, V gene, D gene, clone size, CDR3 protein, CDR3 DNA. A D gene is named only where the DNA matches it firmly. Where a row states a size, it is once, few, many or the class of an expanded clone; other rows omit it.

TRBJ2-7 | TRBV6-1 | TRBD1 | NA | CASRGRDSSYEQYF | TGTGCCAGCAGAGGCAGGGACAGCTCCTACGAGCAGTACTTC
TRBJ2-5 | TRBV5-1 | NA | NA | CASSFYEETQYF | TGCGCCAGCAGCTTCTACGAAGAGACCCAGTACTTC
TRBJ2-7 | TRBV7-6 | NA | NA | CASSPQGGGRALKQYF | TGTGCCAGCAGCCCCCAAGGGGGGGGACGGGCGCTGAAGCAGTACTTC
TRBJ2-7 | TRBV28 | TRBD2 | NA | CASSLGGGTYEQYF | TGTGCCAGCAGTTTAGGGGGAGGGACCTACGAGCAGTACTTC
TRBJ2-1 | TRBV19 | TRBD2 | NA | CASSLASGSGSYNEQFF | TGTGCCAGTAGTCTGGCTAGCGGGAGTGGGTCCTACAATGAGCAGTTCTTC
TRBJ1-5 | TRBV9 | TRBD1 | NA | CASSARDRDDQPQHF | TGTGCCAGCAGCGCCCGGGACAGGGACGATCAGCCCCAGCATTTT
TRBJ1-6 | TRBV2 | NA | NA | CASSARGFRSSYNSPLHF | TGTGCCAGCAGTGCAAGGGGGTTTCGTAGCTCCTATAATTCACCCCTCCACTTT
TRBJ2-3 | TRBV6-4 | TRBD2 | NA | CASSKTSGGTDTQYF | TGTGCCAGCAGTAAAACTAGCGGGGGTACAGATACGCAGTATTTT
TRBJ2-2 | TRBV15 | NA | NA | CATSTRYGELFF | TGTGCCACCAGCACCCGTTACGGGGAGCTGTTTTTT
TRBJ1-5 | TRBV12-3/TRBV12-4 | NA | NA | CASTLGGRQPQHF | TGTGCCAGCACCTTGGGAGGGAGGCAGCCCCAGCATTTT
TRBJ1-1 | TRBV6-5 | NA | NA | CASSYSREVNTEAFF | TGTGCCAGCAGTTACTCTCGGGAGGTGAACACTGAAGCTTTCTTT
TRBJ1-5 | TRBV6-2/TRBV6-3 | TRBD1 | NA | CASTPWGTGTGGFKPQHF | TGTGCCAGCACCCCTTGGGGAACCGGGACAGGGGGCTTTAAGCCCCAGCATTTT
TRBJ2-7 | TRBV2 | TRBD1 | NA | CASAREGQGPYEQYF | TGTGCCAGCGCTAGAGAGGGACAGGGACCCTACGAGCAGTACTTC
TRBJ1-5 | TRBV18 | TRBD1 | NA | CASSPRQGSQHF | TGTGCCAGCTCACCAAGACAGGGGTCCCAGCATTTT
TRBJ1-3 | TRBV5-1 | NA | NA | CASSLDGVGGGNTIYF | TGCGCCAGCAGCTTGGACGGTGTAGGGGGTGGAAACACCATATATTTT
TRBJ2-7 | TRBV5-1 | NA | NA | CASSRAGGDRYEQYF | TGCGCCAGCTCACGCGCAGGCGGGGATCGCTACGAGCAGTACTTC
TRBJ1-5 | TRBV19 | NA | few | CASSKGRRESNQPQHF | TGTGCCAGTAGTAAGGGGAGGCGGGAAAGCAATCAGCCCCAGCATTTT
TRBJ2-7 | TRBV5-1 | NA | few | CASSLTAGGGYEQYF | TGCGCCAGCAGCTTAACCGCAGGGGGGGGATACGAGCAGTACTTC
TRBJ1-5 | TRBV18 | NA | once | CASSPRGLPQMDQPQHF | TGTGCCAGCTCACCAAGAGGACTCCCTCAGATGGATCAGCCCCAGCATTTT
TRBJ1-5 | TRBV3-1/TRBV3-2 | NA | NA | CASSPWGSNQPQHF | TGTGCCAGCAGCCCTTGGGGGAGCAATCAGCCCCAGCATTTT